This TCR beta chain was obtained from a study of response to subunit inactivated influenza vaccine. This clonotype was detected a few times. The antigen is unknown. TCRdb independently ran MiXCR on the RT-PCR reads; one entry per CDR3 protein. The table records about 700,000 distinct CDR3 sequences, more than 11% of them present only once. Trimming left V 4 bases short and J 5 bases short, with 14 bases between. The CDR3 contains 15 residues. Per the germline V gene, CDR1 is MNHEY and CDR2 is SVGAGI. The study, taken as a whole, reports: It was the authors' suggestion that each seasonal influenza vaccination recruits few new T cells.

Source: PBMCs from blood, taken 14 to 15 days before vaccination. The chain employs TRBV6-5 and TRBJ2-2, with D perhaps TRBD1 or TRBD2 (5 bases each). The source is a man between 45 and 60 years old who received an inactivated influenza vaccine. The CDR3 bases are TGTGCCAGCAGTTGGGGGTTGGGTGGGACCGGGGAGCTGTTTTTT. Its protein is CASSWGLGGTGELFF.